These T cell receptor beta chains were read from a single sample in a study of blood T cell repertoires in COVID-19. Generated by immunoSEQ multiplex PCR, the TCRdb table keeps only in-frame clones and is missing some. The top ten clones hold 10% of a sample with roughly 200,000 clones, 87% of them seen once. The sequenced sample was PBMCs or T cells enriched from blood (not recorded which). The receptors were gathered from a man aged 18-30 years with acute COVID-19. The CDR3 runs from the conserved cysteine through the conserved F or W. The order of the fields is J gene, D gene, clone size, CDR3 length, V gene, CDR3 DNA, CDR3 protein. A D gene is named only where the DNA matches it firmly. Rows give clone size only sometimes, using once, few, many, or a class for an expanded clone.

J: TRBJ1-5
D: TRBD1
size: .
length: 14
V: TRBV28
DNA: TGTGCCAGCAGTGCCCTGACAGGGAATCAGCCCCAGCATTTT
CDR3: CASSALTGNQPQHF

J: TRBJ2-7
D: TRBD1
size: .
length: 13
V: TRBV12-3/TRBV12-4
DNA: TGTGCCAGCAGTTCCCGGACAGGGAACGAGCAGTACTTC
CDR3: CASSSRTGNEQYF

J: TRBJ2-7
D: TRBD1
size: .
length: 14
V: TRBV11-3
DNA: TGTGCCAGCAGCAACCGGGACAGAGATTACGAGCAGTACTTC
CDR3: CASSNRDRDYEQYF

J: TRBJ2-7
D: TRBD1
size: .
length: 13
V: TRBV29-1
DNA: TGCAGCGCAGGACAGGGGAGCTCCTACGAGCAGTACTTC
CDR3: CSAGQGSSYEQYF

J: TRBJ1-1
D: .
size: .
length: 13
V: TRBV7-9
DNA: TGTGCCAGCAGCCCGACGGACAGCCCGGAAGCTTTCTTT
CDR3: CASSPTDSPEAFF

J: TRBJ2-7
D: .
size: .
length: 12
V: TRBV28
DNA: TGTGCCAGCGGGGGCTACAACTACGAGCAGTACTTC
CDR3: CASGGYNYEQYF

J: TRBJ1-1
D: .
size: .
length: 12
V: TRBV19
DNA: TGTGCCAGTAGTATAAGTTCGGCTGAAGCTTTCTTT
CDR3: CASSISSAEAFF

J: TRBJ2-3
D: .
size: .
length: 12
V: TRBV6-6
DNA: TGTGCCAGCAAGGGAGAGACAGATACGCAGTATTTT
CDR3: CASKGETDTQYF

J: TRBJ2-7
D: TRBD2
size: once
length: 15
V: TRBV5-1
DNA: TGCGCCAGCAGCTTAGTACTAGCGGCTGCCTACGAGCAGTACTTC
CDR3: CASSLVLAAAYEQYF

J: TRBJ2-6
D: .
size: .
length: 13
V: TRBV14
DNA: TGTGCCAGCAGGGAGGCCGGGGCCAACGTCCTGACTTTC
CDR3: CASREAGANVLTF

J: TRBJ2-7
D: .
size: .
length: 13
V: TRBV6-5
DNA: TGTGCCAGCACCACCGAACTCCTCTACGAGCAGTACTTC
CDR3: CASTTELLYEQYF

J: TRBJ2-7
D: .
size: .
length: 14
V: TRBV7-8
DNA: TGTGCCAGCAGCCCGGGACACGGGACCTACGAGCAGTACTTC
CDR3: CASSPGHGTYEQYF

J: TRBJ1-2
D: .
size: .
length: 13
V: TRBV6-5
DNA: TGTGCCAGCAGTTACTCGCAGTCCCATGGCTACACCTTC
CDR3: CASSYSQSHGYTF

J: TRBJ1-3
D: .
size: .
length: 15
V: TRBV11-2
DNA: TGTGCCAGCAGCTTAGACCCGACAGCTGGAAACACCATATATTTT
CDR3: CASSLDPTAGNTIYF

J: TRBJ2-5
D: TRBD1
size: .
length: 14
V: TRBV7-9
DNA: TGTGCCAGCAGCCGGGGACAGGGTGGGGAGACCCAGTACTTC
CDR3: CASSRGQGGETQYF

J: TRBJ2-3
D: .
size: .
length: 17
V: TRBV4-2
DNA: TGTGCCAGCAGACGTTTAGTAGGTAGCGAAGGCACAGATACGCAGTATTTT
CDR3: CASRRLVGSEGTDTQYF

J: TRBJ2-2
D: .
size: once
length: 13
V: TRBV11-3
DNA: TGTGCCAGCAGCCCCCGGGGGTCCGGGGAGCTGTTTTTT
CDR3: CASSPRGSGELFF

J: TRBJ2-1
D: TRBD1
size: few
length: 14
V: TRBV7-2
DNA: TGTGCCAGCAGCTGGGACAGACCTTACAATGAGCAGTTCTTC
CDR3: CASSWDRPYNEQFF

J: TRBJ2-5
D: .
size: once
length: 11
V: TRBV5-1
DNA: TGCGCCAGCAACCAGCAAGAGACCCAGTACTTC
CDR3: CASNQQETQYF

J: TRBJ2-1
D: TRBD1
size: .
length: 12
V: TRBV13
DNA: TGTGCCAGCAGACAGGGGGCTAATGAGCAGTTCTTC
CDR3: CASRQGANEQFF

J: TRBJ1-2
D: .
size: .
length: 18
V: TRBV4-3
DNA: TGCGCCAGCAGCCAAGAAGGATGGTACAAAGTTCTGACATATGGCTACACCTTC
CDR3: CASSQEGWYKVLTYGYTF

J: TRBJ2-2
D: .
size: .
length: 13
V: TRBV6-4
DNA: TGTGCCAGCAGTGCATCGACAACCGGGGAGCTGTTTTTT
CDR3: CASSASTTGELFF

J: TRBJ1-3
D: TRBD1
size: .
length: 20
V: TRBV6-1
DNA: TGTGCCAGCAGTGAACAGACCGGGACAGGTCGATTTTCGGCTCGAAACACCATATATTTT
CDR3: CASSEQTGTGRFSARNTIYF

J: TRBJ2-3
D: .
size: .
length: 12
V: TRBV29-1
DNA: TGCAGCGTCGACGGGGTCACAGATACGCAGTATTTT
CDR3: CSVDGVTDTQYF

J: TRBJ1-1
D: .
size: .
length: 13
V: TRBV12-3/TRBV12-4
DNA: TGTGCCAGCAGCGCAACAGGGAACACTGAAGCTTTCTTT
CDR3: CASSATGNTEAFF

J: TRBJ2-1
D: .
size: .
length: 21
V: TRBV2
DNA: TGTGCCAGCAGTGAAAAGGGGGTGGATGGTGGGGCTTCAGGCACCTACAATGAGCAGTTCTTC
CDR3: CASSEKGVDGGASGTYNEQFF

J: TRBJ1-2
D: .
size: .
length: 13
V: TRBV28
DNA: TGTGCCAGCAGGGACAAAGCTAACTATGGCTACACCTTC
CDR3: CASRDKANYGYTF

J: TRBJ2-7
D: .
size: .
length: 15
V: TRBV14
DNA: TGTGCCAGCAGCCTTCCGGGAACCTCTTCTTACGAGCAGTACTTC
CDR3: CASSLPGTSSYEQYF

J: TRBJ2-1
D: TRBD2
size: .
length: 16
V: TRBV27
DNA: TGTGCCAGCAGTTTAACCGGACTAGTCCCCTACAATGAGCAGTTCTTC
CDR3: CASSLTGLVPYNEQFF

J: TRBJ2-7
D: TRBD2
size: .
length: 18
V: TRBV11-2
DNA: TGTGCCAGCAGCCCGGGGGTCCTAGCGGGAGGGACGGAAGGCGAGCAGTACTTC
CDR3: CASSPGVLAGGTEGEQYF

J: TRBJ2-7
D: .
size: .
length: 15
V: TRBV7-2
DNA: TGTGCCAGCAGCTTAGCGTCTAGCCCGTCCTACGAGCAGTACTTC
CDR3: CASSLASSPSYEQYF

J: TRBJ2-5
D: TRBD2
size: .
length: 16
V: TRBV7-8
DNA: TGTGCCAGCAGCTTGAGGCGGGAGAGCCCCCAAGAGACCCAGTACTTC
CDR3: CASSLRRESPQETQYF

J: TRBJ2-5
D: .
size: .
length: 13
V: TRBV7-6
DNA: TGTGCCAGCAGCCGGGGTCGACAAGAGACCCAGTACTTC
CDR3: CASSRGRQETQYF

J: TRBJ1-2
D: .
size: .
length: 12
V: TRBV6-5
DNA: TGTGCCAGCAGTCCCGGGAACTATGGCTACACCTTC
CDR3: CASSPGNYGYTF

J: TRBJ2-7
D: .
size: .
length: 15
V: TRBV3-1/TRBV3-2
DNA: TGTGCCAGCAGCCAAGCGTGGGAGTCCTTCTACGAGCAGTACTTC
CDR3: CASSQAWESFYEQYF

J: TRBJ2-7
D: .
size: .
length: 13
V: TRBV7-3
DNA: TGTGCCAGCAGCTTGGATCCAGGGAACCGGCAGTACTTC
CDR3: CASSLDPGNRQYF

J: TRBJ2-2
D: TRBD1
size: .
length: 17
V: TRBV5-8
DNA: TGTGCCAGCAGCCCAAGGTGGACAGGGGAGAACACCGGGGAGCTGTTTTTT
CDR3: CASSPRWTGENTGELFF

J: TRBJ2-1
D: .
size: .
length: 13
V: TRBV12-5
DNA: TGTGCTAGTGGCGATGGAGAGTTCAATGAGCAGTTCTTC
CDR3: CASGDGEFNEQFF

J: TRBJ2-2
D: TRBD1
size: few
length: 15
V: TRBV4-1
DNA: TGCGCCAGCAGCACGGGACAGCTGAACACCGGGGAGCTGTTTTTT
CDR3: CASSTGQLNTGELFF

J: TRBJ1-1
D: .
size: .
length: 13
V: TRBV6-4
DNA: TGTGCCAGCAGTGTAATGGCGAACACTGAAGCTTTCTTT
CDR3: CASSVMANTEAFF

J: TRBJ2-2
D: .
size: .
length: 14
V: TRBV20-1
DNA: TGCAGTGCTAGTGTAGCGGATAACACCGGGGAGCTGTTTTTT
CDR3: CSASVADNTGELFF

J: TRBJ2-7
D: .
size: .
length: 14
V: TRBV19
DNA: TGTGCCAGTAGTATAAGCGTCGGGACCTACGAGCAGTACTTC
CDR3: CASSISVGTYEQYF

J: TRBJ2-1
D: .
size: .
length: 17
V: TRBV4-1
DNA: TGCGCCAGCAGCCAAGATGTTTTGGCCAAAACGTACAATGAGCAGTTCTTC
CDR3: CASSQDVLAKTYNEQFF

J: TRBJ1-1
D: .
size: .
length: 14
V: TRBV19
DNA: TGTGCCAGTAGTATGACGGAAGAGGGCACTGAAGCTTTCTTT
CDR3: CASSMTEEGTEAFF

J: TRBJ2-3
D: TRBD2
size: once
length: 16
V: TRBV3-1/TRBV3-2
DNA: TGTGCCAGCAGCCCTCGACTAGCGGGAGGGCCAGATACGCAGTATTTT
CDR3: CASSPRLAGGPDTQYF

J: TRBJ2-7
D: TRBD2
size: .
length: 18
V: TRBV11-3
DNA: TGTGCCAGCAGCTCACTACACGGACTAGCGGGAGTAAGATACGAGCAGTACTTC
CDR3: CASSSLHGLAGVRYEQYF

J: TRBJ1-3
D: TRBD1
size: .
length: 14
V: TRBV7-6
DNA: TGTGCCAGCAGCTCTGGACAGGTCGTTGACACCATATATTTT
CDR3: CASSSGQVVDTIYF

J: TRBJ2-7
D: TRBD1
size: .
length: 16
V: TRBV24-1
DNA: TGTGCCACCAGTGATAACCGGGACAGGGGGGCCTACGAGCAGTACTTC
CDR3: CATSDNRDRGAYEQYF